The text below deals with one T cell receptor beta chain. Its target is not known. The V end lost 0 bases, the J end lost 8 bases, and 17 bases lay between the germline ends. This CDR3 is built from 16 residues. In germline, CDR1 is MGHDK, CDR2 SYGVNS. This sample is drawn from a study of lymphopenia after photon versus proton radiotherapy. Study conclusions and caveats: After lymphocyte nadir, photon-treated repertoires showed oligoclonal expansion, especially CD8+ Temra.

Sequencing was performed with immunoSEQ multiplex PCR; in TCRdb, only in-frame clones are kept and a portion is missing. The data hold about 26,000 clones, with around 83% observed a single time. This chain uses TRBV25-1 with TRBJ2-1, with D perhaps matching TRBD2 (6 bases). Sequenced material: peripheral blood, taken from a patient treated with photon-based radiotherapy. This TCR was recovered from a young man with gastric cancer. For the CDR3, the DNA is TGTGCCAGCAGTGAATATTCCCGACTAGAAGGCGATGAGCAGTTCTTC. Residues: CASSEYSRLEGDEQFF.